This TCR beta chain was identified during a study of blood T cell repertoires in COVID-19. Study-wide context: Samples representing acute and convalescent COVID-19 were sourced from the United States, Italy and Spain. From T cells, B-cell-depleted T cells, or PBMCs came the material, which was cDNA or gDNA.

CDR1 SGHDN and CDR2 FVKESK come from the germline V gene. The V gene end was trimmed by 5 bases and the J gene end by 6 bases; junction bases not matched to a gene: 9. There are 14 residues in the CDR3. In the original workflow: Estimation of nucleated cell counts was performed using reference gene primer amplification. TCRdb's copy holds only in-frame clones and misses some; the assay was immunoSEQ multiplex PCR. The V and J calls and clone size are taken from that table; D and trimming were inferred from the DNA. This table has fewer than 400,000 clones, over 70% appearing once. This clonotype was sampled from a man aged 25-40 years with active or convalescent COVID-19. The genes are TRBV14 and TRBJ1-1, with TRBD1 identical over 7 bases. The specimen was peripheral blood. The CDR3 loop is CASSSIHRGPEAFF. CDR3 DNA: TGTGCCAGCAGCTCAATCCACAGGGGCCCTGAAGCTTTCTTT.